Below, one TCR beta chain is given with its context. The entry originates in a study of blood T cell repertoires in COVID-19. Study background: From the United States, Italy and Spain came samples of acute and convalescent COVID-19. Sources were T cells, B-cell-depleted T cells, or PBMCs; the material itself was cDNA or gDNA.

Profiling relied on immunoSEQ multiplex PCR, and the TCRdb table lists in-frame clones only, not all of them. The repertoire has about 210,000 clones, about 88% of them found once; the top ten carry 4.8%. Sample: peripheral blood. The sequence was collected from a woman in her thirties or forties with acute or convalescent COVID-19.

CDR3 bases: TGTGCCAGCAGCCAAGGACAGGGAGCTAACTATGGCTACACCTTC. Residues: CASSQGQGANYGYTF. The V gene is TRBV4-2, the J gene TRBJ1-2, with TRBD1 matching 7 bases. The CDR3 is 15 amino acids. The germline V gene has CDR1 LGHNA and CDR2 YNFKEQ. With V trimmed by 1 base and J by 0 bases, 2 bases remained unmatched.